What follows are 27 T cell receptor beta chains derived from one specimen sequenced in a study of T cell responses to AZD1222 COVID-19 vaccine. Profiling relied on immunoSEQ multiplex PCR, and the TCRdb table lists in-frame clones only, not all of them. The sample shows some 130,000 clones, more than 75% of them seen only once. The source material was peripheral blood, sampled on day 0 of AZD1222 vaccination. These TCRs come from an adult in good health.

V gene TRBV6-5 combines with J gene TRBJ1-3, with TRBD1 matching 9 bases. Losses at the gene ends were 2 bases for V and 4 bases for J; bases not matched to a gene: 3. The CDR3 length is 15 residues. Germline CDR1 MNHEY, CDR2 SVGAGI. CDR3 nucleotides: TGTGCCAGCAGTTACACAGGGGGCCGGGGAAACACCATATATTTT. It translates to CASSYTGGRGNTIYF.

The chain recombines TRBV11-1 with TRBJ1-1; D might be TRBD1 (5 bases). V was shortened by 2 bases and J by 7 bases, with 8 bases between the two germline ends. This CDR3 region has 12 residues. Germline values: CDR1 SGHAT, CDR2 FQDESV (reference sequence). In DNA, the CDR3 is TGTGCCAGCAGCTTACAGGGAGTTGAAGCTTTCTTT. Encoded protein: CASSLQGVEAFF.

This chain links TRBV18 with TRBJ1-5; D gene unclear. V was trimmed by 1 base and J by 4 bases, leaving 5 bases between them. This CDR3 has 13 amino acids. Germline loops: CDR1 KGHSH, CDR2 LQKENI. CDR3 region: CASSPQTNQPQHF. The CDR3 DNA reads as TGTGCCAGCTCACCACAGACTAATCAGCCCCAGCATTTT. The full variable domain, rest sourced from reference TRBV18 and TRBJ1-5, is NAGVMQNPRHLVRRRGQEARLRCSPMKGHSHVYWYRQLPEEGLKFMVYLQKENIIDESGMPKERFSAEFPKEGPSILRIQQVVRGDSAAYFCASSPQTNQPQHFGDGTRLSIL.

The chain links TRBV30 to TRBJ2-7, with no clear D. CDR3 length equals 14 residues. The V end was cut by 0 bases, the J end by 0 bases, with 9 bases between. The germline CDR1 and CDR2 sequences are GTSNPN and SVGIG (reference sequence). The CDR3 DNA is TGTGCCTGGAGTGTAGGGTATAGCTCCTACGAGCAGTACTTC. Amino acid sequence: CAWSVGYSSYEQYF.

The V and J genes are TRBV7-3 and TRBJ2-6, with TRBD1 identical over 9 bases. In germline, CDR1 is SGHTA, CDR2 FQGTGA. The V and J ends lost 4 bases and 4 bases, in that order; junction bases with no gene match: 5. The CDR3 is made up of 16 amino acids. The CDR3 sequence is CASSWDRASGANVLTF. As DNA, the CDR3 is TGTGCCAGCAGCTGGGACAGGGCGTCCGGGGCCAACGTCCTGACTTTC.

The V gene is TRBV4-2, the J gene TRBJ1-2; D is perhaps TRBD1 (5 bases). The CDR3 extends over 14 amino acids. The germline V gene encodes CDR1 LGHNA and CDR2 YNFKEQ. The V end was cut by 0 bases, the J end by 4 bases, with 9 bases between. This CDR3 is CASSQDPGAYGYTF. CDR3 sequence (DNA): TGTGCCAGCAGCCAAGATCCCGGGGCCTATGGCTACACCTTC.

J is TRBJ1-2 and V is TRBV27; 8 bases agree with TRBD1. The V segment lost 8 bases and the J segment 4 bases; nucleotides outside the gene matches: 18. Germline V gene sequence: CDR1 MNHEY, CDR2 SMNVEV (reference sequence). This CDR3 has 17 residues. CDR3 bases: TGTGCCAGCCACCCGGACAGGGCACGCGTTTGGGGCTATGGCTACACCTTC. Translation gives CASHPDRARVWGYGYTF.

The chain couples TRBV12-3 or TRBV12-4 to TRBJ1-1, with 7 nucleotides matching TRBD1. This CDR3 is 13 amino acids long. Losses at the gene ends were 5 bases for V and 4 bases for J; bases not matched to a gene: 4. This chain's CDR3 is CASSRSGGTEAFF. The CDR3 nucleotides read TGTGCCAGCAGTAGATCAGGGGGCACTGAAGCTTTCTTT.

This clone was counted between two and nine times. The chain uses TRBV6-5 and TRBJ1-1; D gene unclear. Trimming removed 6 bases from V and 1 base from J, with 15 bases in between. The CDR3 is 15 amino acids. Germline CDR1 MNHEY, CDR2 SVGAGI. The CDR3 loop is CASSLPPGRNTEAFF. The CDR3 coding sequence is TGTGCCAGCAGCCTTCCCCCGGGAAGGAACACTGAAGCTTTCTTT.

The chain links TRBV27 to TRBJ2-7; D is unresolved. From germline, CDR1 is MNHEY and CDR2 SMNVEV (reference sequence). The CDR3 is 14 residues long. V lost 0 bases, J lost 3 bases, and 9 bases lay in between. The CDR3 loop is CASSLSASLYEQYF. The CDR3 DNA follows: TGTGCCAGCAGTTTATCCGCCTCCCTCTACGAGCAGTACTTC.

The chain has TRBV19 and TRBJ2-1; TRBD2 agrees at 8 bases. There are 16 residues in the CDR3. CDR1 LNHDA and CDR2 SQIVND come from the germline V gene (reference sequence). The V segment lost 6 bases and the J segment 2 bases; nucleotides outside the gene matches: 9. CDR3 DNA sequence: TGTGCCAGTAGGATCATAGCGGGGCCGACCTACAATGAGCAGTTCTTC. Residues: CASRIIAGPTYNEQFF.

J is TRBJ2-3 and V is TRBV28; TRBD2 aligns across 9 bases. The CDR3 is 21 residues long. The J segment lost 2 bases and the V segment lost 2 bases, leaving 20 bases of the junction unmatched. Germline CDR1 and CDR2: MDHEN and SYDVKM. The CDR3 sequence: CASSLPSGNSGGLDSTDTQYF. Here the CDR3 DNA reads TGTGCCAGCAGTTTACCCTCCGGAAATAGCGGGGGTTTGGATTCCACAGATACGCAGTATTTT.

This chain joins TRBV5-1 and TRBJ2-2; 9 nucleotides match TRBD1. J was trimmed by 2 bases and V by 4 bases; bases with no gene match: 6. The CDR3 runs 16 residues. The V gene's germline CDR1 is SGHRS and CDR2 YFSETQ. The chain's CDR3 is CASSPKGQGNTGELFF. The CDR3 DNA sequence: TGCGCCAGCAGCCCGAAGGGACAGGGTAACACCGGGGAGCTGTTTTTT. Drawing the rest from reference TRBV5-1 and TRBJ2-2, the complete variable domain is KAGVTQTPRYLIKTRGQQVTLSCSPISGHRSVSWYQQTPGQGLQFLFEYFSETQRNKGNFPGRFSGRQFSNSRSEMNVSTLELGDSALYLCASSPKGQGNTGELFFGEGSRLTVL.

This chain joins TRBV15 and TRBJ1-2, with 9 bases fitting TRBD1. CDR3 size: 17 residues. The V segment lost 1 base and the J segment 7 bases; nucleotides outside the gene matches: 13. Looked up from germline, CDR1 is LNHNV and CDR2 is YYDKDF (reference sequence). CDR3 nucleotide sequence: TGTGCCACCAGCAGAGGAGGAGGGACAGGGAGGGCTGGTGGCTACACCTTC. It yields the protein CATSRGGGTGRAGGYTF.

The CDR3 region is CASSIMSGTGVGGYTF. DNA for the CDR3: TGTGCCAGTAGTATTATGTCCGGGACAGGGGTAGGGGGCTACACCTTC. The genes are TRBV19 and TRBJ1-2; 10 nucleotides agree with TRBD1. The CDR3 length is 16 residues. Germline CDR1 and CDR2: LNHDA and SQIVND (reference sequence). The junction had 12 bases not matched to a gene; V was cut back by 3 bases and J by 8 bases.

This clone has a single count. Other DNA sequences of this sample code for an identical CDR3. The chain carries TRBV28 and TRBJ2-1; 7 bases match TRBD2. This CDR3 is 16 amino acids long. V shed 3 bases, J shed 0 bases, and the junction held 5 bases outside the gene matches. Germline V gene sequence: CDR1 MDHEN, CDR2 SYDVKM. The CDR3 loop reads CASSLGGGSSYNEQFF. CDR3 in DNA: TGTGCCAGCAGTTTGGGGGGGGGTAGCTCCTACAATGAGCAGTTCTTC.

V is TRBV19 and J is TRBJ2-2; 7 bases match TRBD2. CDR3 size: 16 residues. The trim removed 4 bases at V and 4 bases at J, leaving 9 bases unmatched. The germline CDR1 and CDR2 sequences are LNHDA and SQIVND (reference sequence). CDR3 nucleotide sequence: TGTGCCAGTAGTACCGGACTAGTTGCCGCCACCGGGGAGCTGTTTTTT. Translation: CASSTGLVAATGELFF.

Here the CDR3 reads CATSRDVARDRETQYF. The CDR3 nucleotides read TGTGCCACCAGCAGAGATGTGGCCCGAGACAGGGAGACCCAGTACTTC. The J gene is TRBJ2-5, the V gene TRBV15; a weak D match, TRBD1 (6 bases). V was shortened by 0 bases and J by 5 bases, with 16 bases between the two germline ends. The CDR3 consists of 16 residues. Germline V CDR1 and CDR2: LNHNV, YYDKDF (reference sequence).

This rearrangement joins TRBV10-3 to TRBJ1-5; D is unresolved. Between the trimmed V and J ends, which lost 0 bases and 4 bases, there was a span of 10 bases. The CDR3 is 15 residues long. Germline CDR1 and CDR2: ENHRY and SYGVKD. The CDR3 nucleotides are TGTGCCATCAGTGAGTCGACGCTGAATAATCAGCCCCAGCATTTT. Translation gives CAISESTLNNQPQHF.

The chain links TRBV6-4 to TRBJ2-6, with 8 bases lining up with TRBD1. V shed 5 bases and J 2 bases; nucleotides not matched to a gene: 5. Per germline, CDR1 MRHNA and CDR2 SNTAGT. This CDR3 is built from 16 residues. DNA for the CDR3: TGTGCCAGCAGTCGACAGGGGATGGCTGGGGCCAACGTCCTGACTTTC. It yields the protein CASSRQGMAGANVLTF.

CDR3 coding DNA: TGTGCCAGCAGCTTGAGGACAGGGTCGAACACCGGGGAGCTGTTTTTT. This sequence encodes CASSLRTGSNTGELFF. The chain is built from TRBV7-6 and TRBJ2-2; 8 nucleotides agree with TRBD1. The CDR3 has 16 residues. V lost 3 bases and J lost 0; bases outside the gene matches: 3. CDR1 and CDR2 from the germline V gene are SGHVS and FNYEAQ.

The gene calls are TRBV6-4 and TRBJ2-2; tentatively, D is TRBD2 (6 bases). Trimming shortened V by 8 bases and J by 1 base, and 8 bases separated the two germline ends. CDR1 is MRHNA and CDR2 is SNTAGT in the germline V gene. The CDR3 has 13 amino acids. The CDR3 reads CASAEGNTGELFF. The CDR3 DNA follows: TGTGCCAGCGCGGAGGGGAACACCGGGGAGCTGTTTTTT.

The gene calls are TRBV4-3 and TRBJ1-1; TRBD1 matches at 7 bases. The CDR3 runs 14 residues. J lost 10 bases, V lost 3 bases, and 11 bases had no gene match. Germline V gene lookup returns CDR1 LGHNA and CDR2 YSLEER. CDR3 DNA sequence: TGCGCCAGCAGCCAGCTACAAGACAGGGCGGGAGCTTTCTTT. Translation gives CASSQLQDRAGAFF.

This chain joins TRBV6-5 and TRBJ2-7; D may be TRBD1 or TRBD2 (7 bases each). There are 14 residues in the CDR3. Germline CDR1 is MNHEY and CDR2 is SVGAGI. The ends were cut back, 0 bases at V and 6 bases at J, with 12 bases in the middle. CDR3 sequence: CASSYSSRGGEQYF. Here the CDR3 DNA reads TGTGCCAGCAGTTACTCGAGCAGGGGGGGCGAGCAGTACTTC.

The V and J genes are TRBV6-1 and TRBJ2-2; D remains unclear. Germline V lookup: CDR1 MNHNS, CDR2 SASEGT. This CDR3 has 15 amino acids. Deletions cut 1 base from V and 6 bases from J, with 12 bases between. The CDR3 loop is CASSEEVRRSGELFF. CDR3 sequence (DNA): TGTGCCAGCAGTGAAGAGGTCAGGCGGTCCGGGGAGCTGTTTTTT.

The chain employs TRBV21-1 and TRBJ1-6; TRBD1, the table's D call, lacks a check against the DNA. TRBV21-1 is flagged as a pseudogene. This CDR3 contains 16 residues. The CDR3 coding sequence is TGTGCCAGCAGCAAAGTTCAGTTCAGGGGGCATTCACCCCTCCACTTT. Translating gives CASSKVQFRGHSPLHF.

V is TRBV10-3 and J is TRBJ1-2; tentative D call: TRBD1 (6 bases). The CDR3 covers 14 residues. Germline-derived CDR1 and CDR2 are ENHRY and SYGVKD. With 4 bases removed from V and 5 bases from J, the gap between germline ends came to 14 bases. The CDR3 loop is CAISAEGEEYGYTF. CDR3 nucleotide sequence: TGTGCCATCAGTGCTGAGGGGGAGGAGTATGGCTACACCTTC.